This TCR beta chain is from a study of vaccination and CD4 T cells after COVID-19. The CDR3 loop spans 13 amino acids. V dropped 5 bases and J dropped 0 bases, with 6 bases sitting between them. CDR1 KGHSH and CDR2 LQKENI come from the germline V gene. Treatment described: roughly ten-day PBMC culture with coronavirus spike peptide pools or control peptides (ViraFEST assay). Notes on this clonotype: The antigen is not known.

Oncomine TCR Beta short-read sequencing was applied to DNA from cultured CD4+ T cells. TCRdb re-analysed the PCR reads in MiXCR, keeping a single row per CDR3 protein. The profile covers more than 20,000 distinct CDR3 sequences, with 40% to 55% appearing a single time and 28% taken by the ten largest. Material: CD4+ T cells from blood, cultured in vitro, obtained before SARS-CoV-2 vaccination. This receptor was identified in a human donor who received a COVID-19 vaccine. V gene TRBV18 combines with J gene TRBJ2-3; possible D gene TRBD2, 5 bases. The CDR3 region is CASSWTSTDTQYF. The CDR3 nucleotides are TGTGCCAGCTCATGGACTAGCACAGATACGCAGTATTTT.